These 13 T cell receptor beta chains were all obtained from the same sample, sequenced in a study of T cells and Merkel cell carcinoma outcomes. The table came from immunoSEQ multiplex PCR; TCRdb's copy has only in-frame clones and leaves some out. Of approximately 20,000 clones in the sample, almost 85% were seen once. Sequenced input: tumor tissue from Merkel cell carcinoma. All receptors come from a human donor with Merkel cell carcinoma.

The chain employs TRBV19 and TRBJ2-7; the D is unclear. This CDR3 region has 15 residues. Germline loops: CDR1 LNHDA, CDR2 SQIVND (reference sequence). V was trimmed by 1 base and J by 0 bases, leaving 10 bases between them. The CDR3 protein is CASSIVPSASYEQYF. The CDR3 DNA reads TGTGCCAGTAGTATAGTACCTAGTGCCTCCTACGAGCAGTACTTC.

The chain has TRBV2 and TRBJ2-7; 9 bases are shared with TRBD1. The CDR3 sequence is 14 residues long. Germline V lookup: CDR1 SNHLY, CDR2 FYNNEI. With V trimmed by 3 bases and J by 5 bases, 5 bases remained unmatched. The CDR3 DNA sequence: TGTGCCAGCAGTGAGGGGACAGGGTTCGACGAGCAGTACTTC. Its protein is CASSEGTGFDEQYF. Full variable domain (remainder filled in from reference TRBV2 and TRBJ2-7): EPEVTQTPSHQVTQMGQEVILRCVPISNHLYFYWYRQILGQKVEFLVSFYNNEISEKSEIFDDQFSVERPDGSNFTLKIRSTKLEDSAMYFCASSEGTGFDEQYFGPGTRLTVT.

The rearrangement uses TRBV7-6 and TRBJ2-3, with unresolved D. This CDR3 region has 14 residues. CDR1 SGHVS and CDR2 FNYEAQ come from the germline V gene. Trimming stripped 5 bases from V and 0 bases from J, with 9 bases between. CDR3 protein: CASSVTDSTDTQYF. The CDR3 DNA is TGTGCCAGCAGCGTAACGGATAGCACAGATACGCAGTATTTT.

This chain's CDR3 is CASSLGTPNYEQYF. The CDR3 coding sequence is TGCGCCAGCAGCTTAGGGACACCGAACTACGAGCAGTACTTC. The V and J genes are TRBV5-1 and TRBJ2-7; tentatively, D is TRBD1 (6 bases). In germline, CDR1 is SGHRS, CDR2 YFSETQ. V was cut by 2 bases and J by 3 bases, with 12 bases left in between. The length of the CDR3 is 14 residues.

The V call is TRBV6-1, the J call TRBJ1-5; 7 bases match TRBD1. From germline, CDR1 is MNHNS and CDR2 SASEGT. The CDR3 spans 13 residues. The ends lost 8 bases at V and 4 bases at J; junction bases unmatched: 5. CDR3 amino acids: CASAGTVNQPQHF. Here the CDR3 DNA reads TGTGCCAGCGCCGGGACAGTTAATCAGCCCCAGCATTTT.

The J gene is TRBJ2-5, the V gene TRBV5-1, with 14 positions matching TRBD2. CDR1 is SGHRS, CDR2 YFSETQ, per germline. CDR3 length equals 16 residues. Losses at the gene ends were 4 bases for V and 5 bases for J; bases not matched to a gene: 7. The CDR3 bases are TGCGCCAGCAGCCCGGAGGGACTAGCGGGGGTGGAGACCCAGTACTTC. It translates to CASSPEGLAGVETQYF.

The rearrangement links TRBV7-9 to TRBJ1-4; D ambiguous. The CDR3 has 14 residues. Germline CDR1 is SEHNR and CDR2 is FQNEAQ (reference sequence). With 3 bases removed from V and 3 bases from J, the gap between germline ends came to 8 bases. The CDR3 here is CASSLAGSNEKLFF. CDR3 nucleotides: TGTGCCAGCAGCTTGGCCGGATCTAATGAAAAACTGTTTTTT.

CDR3 coding DNA: TGTGCCAGCAGCCCCCGGGGGTATGAGCAGTTCTTC. The encoded protein is CASSPRGYEQFF. This chain connects TRBV6-5 to TRBJ2-1; maybe TRBD2 (6 bases). V lost 6 bases and J 8 bases, leaving 11 bases between the germline ends. Per germline, CDR1 MNHEY and CDR2 SVGAGI. The CDR3 is 12 amino acids.

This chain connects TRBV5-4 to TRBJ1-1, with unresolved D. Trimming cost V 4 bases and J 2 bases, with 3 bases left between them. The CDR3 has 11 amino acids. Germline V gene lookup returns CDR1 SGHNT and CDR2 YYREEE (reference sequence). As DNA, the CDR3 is TGTGCCAGCAGCGCCAACACTGAAGCTTTCTTT. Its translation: CASSANTEAFF.

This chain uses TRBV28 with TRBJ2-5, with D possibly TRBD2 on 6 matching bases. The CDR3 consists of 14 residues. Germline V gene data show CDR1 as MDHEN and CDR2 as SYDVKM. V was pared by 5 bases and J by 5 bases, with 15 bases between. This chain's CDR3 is CASSLFSLAETQYF. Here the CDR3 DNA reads TGTGCCAGCAGTCTCTTTAGTCTAGCGGAGACCCAGTACTTC.

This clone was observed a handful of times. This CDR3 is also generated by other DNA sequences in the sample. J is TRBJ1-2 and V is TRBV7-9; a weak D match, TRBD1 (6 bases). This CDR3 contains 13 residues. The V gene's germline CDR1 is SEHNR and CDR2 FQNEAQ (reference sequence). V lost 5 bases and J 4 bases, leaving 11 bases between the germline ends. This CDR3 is CASSTGQIYGYTF. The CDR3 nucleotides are TGTGCCAGCAGCACCGGACAGATCTATGGCTACACCTTC.

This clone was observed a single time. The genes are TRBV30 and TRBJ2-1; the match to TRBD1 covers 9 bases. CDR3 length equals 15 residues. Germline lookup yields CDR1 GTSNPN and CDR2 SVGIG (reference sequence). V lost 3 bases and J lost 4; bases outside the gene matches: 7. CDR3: CAWRPGTGQYNEQFF. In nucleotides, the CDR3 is TGTGCCTGGAGACCCGGGACAGGGCAGTACAATGAGCAGTTCTTC.

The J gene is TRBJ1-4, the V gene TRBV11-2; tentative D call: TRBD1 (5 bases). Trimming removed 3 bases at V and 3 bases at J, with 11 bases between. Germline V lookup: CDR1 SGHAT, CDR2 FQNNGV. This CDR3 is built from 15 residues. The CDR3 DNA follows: TGTGCCAGCAGCTTCCGTCCGGGGGCTAATGAAAAACTGTTTTTT. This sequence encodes CASSFRPGANEKLFF.